This passage covers 28 T cell receptor beta chains from one sample sequenced in a study of blood T cell repertoires in COVID-19. Profiling relied on immunoSEQ multiplex PCR, and the TCRdb table lists in-frame clones only, not all of them. The repertoire consists of 400,000 to 450,000 clones, with less than 95% occurring once and the leading ten covering 0.6%. The sequencing sample was made of PBMCs or T cells enriched from blood (not recorded which). These receptors all come from a man younger than 30 who had recovered from COVID-19.

The chain uses TRBV11-3 and TRBJ2-3; D perhaps matches TRBD1 (6 bases). The CDR3 contains 15 residues. Germline V gene sequence: CDR1 SGHNT, CDR2 YENEEA. This CDR3 reads CACALGDKVTDTQYF. The CDR3 bases are TGTGCTTGCGCCCTCGGGGACAAGGTCACAGATACGCAGTATTTT.

The chain has TRBV27 and TRBJ2-7; TRBD2 matches 14 bases. Germline V gene sequence: CDR1 MNHEY, CDR2 SMNVEV (reference sequence). The CDR3 has 18 amino acids. Germline trimming cut 5 bases from V and 1 base from J; bases unmatched to any gene: 10. The CDR3 is CASSRQRGLAGVSYEQYF. The CDR3 DNA is TGTGCCAGCAGTCGCCAACGGGGACTAGCGGGGGTATCCTACGAGCAGTACTTC.

The genes are TRBV7-9 and TRBJ2-5; tentatively, D is TRBD2 (5 bases). This CDR3 contains 17 residues. V was trimmed by 2 bases and J by 9 bases, leaving 25 bases between them. Germline lookup yields CDR1 SEHNR and CDR2 FQNEAQ (reference sequence). The DNA of the CDR3 is TGTGCCAGCAGCTTATCTCCCCCAATCCTTTCGAAGAGGGCCCAGTACTTC. Translating gives CASSLSPPILSKRAQYF.

The genes are TRBV5-1 and TRBJ1-4; D is unclear. The CDR3 covers 15 residues. V lost 2 bases to trimming and J lost 0 bases, with 8 bases between them. Germline V gene sequence: CDR1 SGHRS, CDR2 YFSETQ. The CDR3: CASSFGQATNEKLFF. CDR3 nucleotide sequence: TGCGCCAGCAGCTTTGGCCAGGCAACTAATGAAAAACTGTTTTTT.

CDR3 loop: CASSEVTTANYGYTF. The DNA of the CDR3 is TGTGCCAGCAGTGAAGTGACGACAGCTAACTATGGCTACACCTTC. The rearrangement uses TRBV6-1 and TRBJ1-2; tentative D call: TRBD1 (5 bases). V was cut by 1 base and J by 0 bases, with 9 bases left in between. This CDR3 contains 15 residues. The germline gives CDR1 MNHNS, CDR2 SASEGT.

The chain carries TRBV19 and TRBJ2-1; 7 bases map to TRBD2. Germline CDR1 LNHDA, CDR2 SQIVND (reference sequence). CDR3 length: 12 amino acids. Trimming took 4 bases from V and 10 from J; bases not matched to a gene: 4. The CDR3 DNA sequence: TGTGCCAGTAGTACACTAGCGAGGGAGCAGTTCTTC. Protein sequence: CASSTLAREQFF.

This clone showed up just once. The chain links TRBV27 to TRBJ2-3; 11 bases fit TRBD2. This CDR3 is built from 14 residues. Germline assignment: CDR1 MNHEY and CDR2 SMNVEV (reference sequence). The V segment lost 7 bases and the J segment 3 bases; nucleotides outside the gene matches: 3. In nucleotides, the CDR3 is TGTGCCAGCAAACTAGCGGGAGTGACAGATACGCAGTATTTT. Translation gives CASKLAGVTDTQYF.

The rearrangement links TRBV6-2 or TRBV6-3 to TRBJ2-7, with 11 bases identical to TRBD2. The length of the CDR3 is 14 residues. The germline CDR1 and CDR2 sequences are MNHEY and SVGEGT. J lost 3 bases, V lost 5 bases, and 3 bases had no gene match. The CDR3 here is CASSQTSGNYEQYF. The DNA of the CDR3 is TGTGCCAGCAGTCAGACTAGCGGGAACTACGAGCAGTACTTC.

The chain combines TRBV19 with TRBJ2-7, with D possibly being TRBD2 (6 bases). V was cut by 7 bases and J by 0 bases, with 16 bases left in between. The CDR3 extends over 15 amino acids. Germline lookup yields CDR1 LNHDA and CDR2 SQIVND (reference sequence). DNA of the CDR3: TGTGCCAGTAAGAGGGAAGACGGGAGCTCCTACGAGCAGTACTTC. Encoded protein: CASKREDGSSYEQYF.

The CDR3 sequence: CASRGTGRDYEQYF. In DNA, the CDR3 is TGTGCCAGCAGAGGGACAGGGCGAGATTACGAGCAGTACTTC. The rearrangement links TRBV27 to TRBJ2-7; TRBD1 aligns across 9 bases. This CDR3 has 14 residues. Germline V gives CDR1 MNHEY, CDR2 SMNVEV (reference sequence). V gave up 6 bases and J gave up 4 bases; unmatched junction bases: 7.

This clone was detected only once. This chain uses TRBV5-1 with TRBJ2-1; no reliable D call. Germline V gene sequence: CDR1 SGHRS, CDR2 YFSETQ. V was cut by 4 bases and J by 7 bases, with 12 bases left in between. The CDR3 runs to 13 residues. The CDR3 bases are TGCGCCAGCAGCCAAATGCCCGGGAATGAGCAGTTCTTC. Its protein is CASSQMPGNEQFF.

The CDR3 nucleotides are TGTGCCAGCAGCGTAGCAGACAGGCCTGAAGCTTTCTTT. Amino acid sequence: CASSVADRPEAFF. The chain joins TRBV9 to TRBJ1-1; TRBD1 might be the D (6 bases). Trimming stripped 0 bases from V and 6 bases from J, with 9 bases between. The CDR3 totals 13 residues. From germline, CDR1 is SGDLS and CDR2 YYNGEE.

The chain couples TRBV6-5 to TRBJ2-1; possibly TRBD2 for D (5 bases). V gave up 2 bases and J gave up 0 bases, with 11 bases separating them. This CDR3 region has 16 residues. Germline CDR1 reads MNHEY; CDR2 reads SVGAGI. CDR3 bases: TGTGCCAGCAGTTACCTCGGGGAGAGCTCCTACAATGAGCAGTTCTTC. It encodes CASSYLGESSYNEQFF.

This chain uses TRBV7-9 with TRBJ1-3; tentatively, D is TRBD1 (5 bases). CDR1 and CDR2 from the germline V gene are SEHNR and FQNEAQ (reference sequence). Trimming stripped 5 bases from V and 0 bases from J, with 11 bases between. The CDR3 is 15 amino acids. CDR3 protein: CASSVEGHSGNTIYF. CDR3 DNA sequence: TGTGCCAGCAGCGTGGAGGGGCACTCTGGAAACACCATATATTTT.

This sequence joins TRBV30 and TRBJ2-7, with TRBD2 as a possible D gene (6 bases). The CDR3 spans 13 residues. Trimming stripped 0 bases from V and 0 bases from J, with 6 bases between. The germline V gene has CDR1 GTSNPN and CDR2 SVGIG (reference sequence). Here the CDR3 reads CAWSVGGSYEQYF. CDR3 nucleotides: TGTGCCTGGAGTGTCGGGGGCTCCTACGAGCAGTACTTC.

V and J are TRBV28 and TRBJ2-7; D unclear. The CDR3 is made up of 13 amino acids. Germline CDR1 reads MDHEN; CDR2 reads SYDVKM. V shed 4 bases and J shed 0 bases, with 7 bases lying between them. CDR3 DNA sequence: TGTGCCAGCAGTTCCGCGTCCTCCTACGAGCAGTACTTC. Translation gives CASSSASSYEQYF.

This clone was seen more than once but under ten times. V usage is TRBV4-1 and J usage is TRBJ1-1, with D tentatively TRBD1 (5 bases). This CDR3 region has 15 residues. V shed 0 bases and J shed 1 base, with 9 bases lying between them. In germline, CDR1 is MGHRA, CDR2 YSYEKL. The CDR3 bases are TGCGCCAGCAGCCAAGATGGCGGGGGGAACACTGAAGCTTTCTTT. Translated: CASSQDGGGNTEAFF.

The V gene is TRBV28, the J gene TRBJ2-2, with D hard to call. Trimming removed 1 base at V and 8 bases at J, with 2 bases between. Germline CDR1 reads MDHEN; CDR2 reads SYDVKM. This CDR3 spans 11 amino acids. CDR3 in DNA: TGTGCCAGCAGTTTATCTGGGGAGCTGTTTTTT. Translation gives CASSLSGELFF.

The chain is built from TRBV11-2 and TRBJ2-1, with D tentatively TRBD1 (5 bases). Germline V gives CDR1 SGHAT, CDR2 FQNNGV. The CDR3 runs 15 residues. Trimming left V 2 bases short and J 5 bases short, with 13 bases between. CDR3 DNA: TGTGCCAGCAGCTTAATAATCGACAGAAACAATGAGCAGTTCTTC. Amino acids: CASSLIIDRNNEQFF.

The chain links TRBV14 to TRBJ2-5, with TRBD2 identical over 15 bases. This CDR3 contains 15 residues. Germline CDR1 reads SGHDN; CDR2 reads FVKESK. The V gene end was trimmed by 4 bases and the J gene end by 4 bases; junction bases not matched to a gene: 1. CDR3 region: CASSLGLAGGETQYF. CDR3 sequence (DNA): TGTGCCAGCAGCCTGGGACTAGCGGGGGGAGAGACCCAGTACTTC.

On this clone: The sample has other DNA sequences that encode this CDR3 too. V gene TRBV10-1 combines with J gene TRBJ1-4; possibly TRBD1 for D (6 bases). The germline V and J ends were trimmed by 5 bases and 5 bases, with 12 bases remaining between them. Germline loops: CDR1 WNHNN, CDR2 SYGVQD (reference sequence). The CDR3 length is 14 residues. For the CDR3, the DNA is TGCGCCAGCAGTCCCGGGACAAAGAATGAAAAACTGTTTTTT. Its translation: CASSPGTKNEKLFF.

CDR3 sequence (DNA): TGTGCCAGCAGCGTGAACCCAGGGGGCCGGACTGAAGCTTTCTTT. Translated: CASSVNPGGRTEAFF. The V and J genes are TRBV5-4 and TRBJ1-1, with 8 nucleotides matching TRBD1. CDR1 and CDR2 from the germline V gene are SGHNT and YYREEE (reference sequence). After removal of 4 bases from V and 5 bases from J, the junction contained 10 bases not matched to a gene. The CDR3 is 15 amino acids.

The chain joins TRBV5-1 to TRBJ2-7; D may be TRBD1 (5 bases). Germline values: CDR1 SGHRS, CDR2 YFSETQ. V was cut by 7 bases and J by 0 bases, with 11 bases left in between. The CDR3 has 13 residues. The CDR3 nucleotides are TGCGCCAGCGCCCAGGGTAGCTCCTACGAGCAGTACTTC. The encoded protein is CASAQGSSYEQYF.

The genes are TRBV7-9 and TRBJ2-3; 10 bases align to TRBD1. V dropped 2 bases and J dropped 5; count of bases not matched to a gene: 7. This CDR3 has 16 residues. The germline V gene has CDR1 SEHNR and CDR2 FQNEAQ (reference sequence). The CDR3 sequence is CASSLSRDRGRDTQYF. The CDR3, as DNA: TGTGCCAGCAGCTTAAGCCGGGACAGGGGACGAGATACGCAGTATTTT.

The genes are TRBV25-1 and TRBJ1-2; D not resolved. CDR3 length: 12 residues. From germline, CDR1 is MGHDK and CDR2 SYGVNS. Trimming took 4 bases from V and 5 from J, leaving 8 bases between them. CDR3 region: CASSVEVYGYTF. The CDR3 DNA follows: TGTGCCAGCAGTGTCGAGGTATATGGCTACACCTTC.

The chain is built from TRBV30 and TRBJ2-1; a possible D gene is TRBD1 (6 bases). The CDR3 is 13 amino acids. V lost 7 bases, J lost 6 bases, and 16 bases lay in between. Germline V CDR1 and CDR2: GTSNPN, SVGIG (reference sequence). The CDR3 protein is CAYTGFSVNEQFF. As DNA, the CDR3 is TGTGCCTACACAGGGTTCTCGGTCAATGAGCAGTTCTTC.

This clone occurred once. The chain uses TRBV6-2 or TRBV6-3 and TRBJ2-2, with TRBD2 matching over 7 bases. Germline CDR1 MNHEY, CDR2 SVGEGT. The CDR3 runs to 16 residues. V was clipped by 2 bases and J by 3 bases; unmatched bases: 6. CDR3 nucleotide sequence: TGTGCCAGCAGTTACGGGGCTAGCGGTCACACCGGGGAGCTGTTTTTT. As protein: CASSYGASGHTGELFF.

The CDR3: CASSRFPGLAGYYEQYF. The CDR3 nucleotides are TGTGCCAGCAGTCGTTTTCCGGGACTAGCGGGTTACTACGAGCAGTACTTC. The chain recombines TRBV6-6 with TRBJ2-7, with 12 bases that match TRBD2. Germline CDR1 and CDR2: MNHNY and SVGAGI (reference sequence). CDR3 length equals 17 residues. V gave up 5 bases and J gave up 3 bases; unmatched junction bases: 11.